The T cell receptor beta chain under discussion was sequenced for a study of cytomegalovirus exposure and HLA in healthy donors. Study-wide results and caveats: Associated with cytomegalovirus, according to the listing, were about 160 TCR beta chains. Later analysis found that TCR beta chains associated with HLA were more clonally expanded than other, equally common chains.

This clone was recorded only once. The antigen is not known. V trimming: 5 bases; J trimming: 11 bases; junction bases outside the gene matches: 7. In germline, CDR1 is SGHVS, CDR2 FQNEAQ. The CDR3 contains 14 residues. Primers included in the PCR were 60 Vbeta and 13 Jbeta primers. Data came from immunoSEQ multiplex PCR; TCRdb stores just in-frame clones and leaves some out. The profile shows fewer than 200,000 clones, 80% of them singletons. V gene TRBV7-8 combines with J gene TRBJ1-6, with 9 bases that match TRBD1. Sample: PBMCs. The TCR originated in a human donor in good health. DNA for the CDR3: TGTGCCAGCAGCCACCAGGGACAGGGACCACCCCTCCACTTT. Residues: CASSHQGQGPPLHF.